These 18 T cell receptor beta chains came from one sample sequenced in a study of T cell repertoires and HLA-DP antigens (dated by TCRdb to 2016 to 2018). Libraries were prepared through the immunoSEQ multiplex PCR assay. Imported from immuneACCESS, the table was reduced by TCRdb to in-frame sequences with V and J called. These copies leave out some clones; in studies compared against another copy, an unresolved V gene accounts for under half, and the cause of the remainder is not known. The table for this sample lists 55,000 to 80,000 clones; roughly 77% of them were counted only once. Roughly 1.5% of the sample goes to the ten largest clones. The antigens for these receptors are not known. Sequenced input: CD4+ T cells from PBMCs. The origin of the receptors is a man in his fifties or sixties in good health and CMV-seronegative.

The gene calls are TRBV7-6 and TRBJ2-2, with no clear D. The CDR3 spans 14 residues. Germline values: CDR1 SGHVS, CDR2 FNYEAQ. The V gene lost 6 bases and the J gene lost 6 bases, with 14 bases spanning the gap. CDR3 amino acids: CASSSRASSGELFF. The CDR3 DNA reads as TGTGCCAGCAGTTCCCGGGCTTCCTCCGGGGAGCTGTTTTTT.

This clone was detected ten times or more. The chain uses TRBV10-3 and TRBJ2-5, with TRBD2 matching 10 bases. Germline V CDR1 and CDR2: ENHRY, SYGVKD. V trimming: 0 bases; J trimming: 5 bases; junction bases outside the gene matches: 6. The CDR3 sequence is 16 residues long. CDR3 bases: TGTGCCATCAGTGAGTCCCTAGCGGGAGTCAGGGAGACCCAGTACTTC. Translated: CAISESLAGVRETQYF.

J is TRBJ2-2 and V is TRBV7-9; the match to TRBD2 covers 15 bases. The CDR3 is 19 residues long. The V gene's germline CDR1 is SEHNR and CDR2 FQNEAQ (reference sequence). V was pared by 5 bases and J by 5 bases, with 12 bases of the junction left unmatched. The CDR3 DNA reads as TGTGCCAGCAGCCAGTACGGACTAGCGGGGGGGCGAATGACCGGGGAGCTGTTTTTT. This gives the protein CASSQYGLAGGRMTGELFF.

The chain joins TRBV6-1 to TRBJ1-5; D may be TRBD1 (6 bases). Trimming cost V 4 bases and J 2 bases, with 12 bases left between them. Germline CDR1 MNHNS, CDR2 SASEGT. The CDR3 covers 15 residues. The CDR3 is CASSGRGAGNQPQHF. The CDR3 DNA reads TGTGCCAGCAGTGGTAGGGGGGCGGGCAATCAGCCCCAGCATTTT.

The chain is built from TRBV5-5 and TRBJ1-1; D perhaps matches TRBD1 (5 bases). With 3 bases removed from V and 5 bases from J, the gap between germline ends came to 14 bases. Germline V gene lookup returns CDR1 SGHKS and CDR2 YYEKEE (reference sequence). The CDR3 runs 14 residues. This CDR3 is CASSWGGVGTEAFF. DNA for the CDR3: TGTGCCAGCAGCTGGGGAGGGGTAGGGACTGAAGCTTTCTTT.

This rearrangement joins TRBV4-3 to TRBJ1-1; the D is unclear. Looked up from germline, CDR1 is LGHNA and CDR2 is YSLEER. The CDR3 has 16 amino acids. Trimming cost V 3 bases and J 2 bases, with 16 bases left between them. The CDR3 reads CASSHVPPGANTEAFF. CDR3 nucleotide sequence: TGCGCCAGCAGCCACGTACCCCCGGGAGCCAACACTGAAGCTTTCTTT.

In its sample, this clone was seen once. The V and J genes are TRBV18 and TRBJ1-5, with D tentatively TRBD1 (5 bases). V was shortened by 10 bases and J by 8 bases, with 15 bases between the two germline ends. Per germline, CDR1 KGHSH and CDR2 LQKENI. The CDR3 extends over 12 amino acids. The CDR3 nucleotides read TGTGCCACCTCGTCGGGGGACGAGCCCCAGCATTTT. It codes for CATSSGDEPQHF.

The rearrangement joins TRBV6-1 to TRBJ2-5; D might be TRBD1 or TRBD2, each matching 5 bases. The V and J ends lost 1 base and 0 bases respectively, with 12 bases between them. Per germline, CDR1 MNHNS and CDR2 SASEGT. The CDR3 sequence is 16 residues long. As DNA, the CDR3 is TGTGCCAGCAGTGAAGTATATCGGGGCCACCAAGAGACCCAGTACTTC. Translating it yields CASSEVYRGHQETQYF.

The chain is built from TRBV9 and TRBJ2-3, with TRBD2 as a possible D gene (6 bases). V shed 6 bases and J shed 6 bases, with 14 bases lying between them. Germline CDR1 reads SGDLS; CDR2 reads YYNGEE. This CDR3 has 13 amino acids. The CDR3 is CASTRRGSDTQYF. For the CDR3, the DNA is TGTGCCAGCACCCGGAGGGGTTCGGATACGCAGTATTTT.

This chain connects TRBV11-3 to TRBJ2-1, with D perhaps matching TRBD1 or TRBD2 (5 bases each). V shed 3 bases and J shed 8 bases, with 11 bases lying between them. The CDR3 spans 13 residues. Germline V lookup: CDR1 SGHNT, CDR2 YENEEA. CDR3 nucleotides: TGTGCCAGCAGCTTTTCACGGGGCGATGAGCAGTTCTTC. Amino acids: CASSFSRGDEQFF.

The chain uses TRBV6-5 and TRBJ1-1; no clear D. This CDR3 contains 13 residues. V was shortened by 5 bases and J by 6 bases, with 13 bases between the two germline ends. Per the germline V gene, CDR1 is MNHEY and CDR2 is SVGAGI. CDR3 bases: TGTGCCAGCAGTAGACCAGGATCGGCTGAAGCTTTCTTT. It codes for CASSRPGSAEAFF.

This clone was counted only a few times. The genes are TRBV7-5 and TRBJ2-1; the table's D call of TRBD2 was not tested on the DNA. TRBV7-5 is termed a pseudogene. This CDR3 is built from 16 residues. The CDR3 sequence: CVRSLNRRGPYNEQFF. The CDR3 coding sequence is TGTGTCAGAAGCCTTAACCGGCGGGGGCCCTACAATGAGCAGTTCTTC.

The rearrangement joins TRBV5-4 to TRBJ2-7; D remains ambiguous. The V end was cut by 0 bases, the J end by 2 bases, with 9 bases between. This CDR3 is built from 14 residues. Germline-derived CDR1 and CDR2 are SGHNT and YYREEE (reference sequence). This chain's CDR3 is CASSLDTATYEQYF. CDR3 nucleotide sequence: TGTGCCAGCAGCTTGGACACGGCAACCTACGAGCAGTACTTC.

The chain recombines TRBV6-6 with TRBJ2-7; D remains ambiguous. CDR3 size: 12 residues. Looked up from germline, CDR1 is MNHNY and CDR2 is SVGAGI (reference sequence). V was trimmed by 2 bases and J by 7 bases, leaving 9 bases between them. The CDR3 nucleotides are TGTGCCAGCAGTTACGGTGGTCGGGAGCAGTACGTC. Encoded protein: CASSYGGREQYV.

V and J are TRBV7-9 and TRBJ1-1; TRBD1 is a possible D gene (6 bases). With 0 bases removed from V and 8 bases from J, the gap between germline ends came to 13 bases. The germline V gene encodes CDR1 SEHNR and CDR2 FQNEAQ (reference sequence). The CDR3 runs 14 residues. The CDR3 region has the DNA TGTGCCAGCAGCTTAGCTCATAAGGGGGACGAAGCTTTCTTT. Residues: CASSLAHKGDEAFF.

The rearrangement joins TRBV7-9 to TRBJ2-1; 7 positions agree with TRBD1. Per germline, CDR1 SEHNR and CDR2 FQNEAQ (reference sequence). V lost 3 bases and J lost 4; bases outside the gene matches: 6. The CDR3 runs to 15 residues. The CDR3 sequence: CASSFGRGIYNEQFF. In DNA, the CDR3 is TGTGCCAGCAGCTTTGGCAGGGGGATTTACAATGAGCAGTTCTTC.

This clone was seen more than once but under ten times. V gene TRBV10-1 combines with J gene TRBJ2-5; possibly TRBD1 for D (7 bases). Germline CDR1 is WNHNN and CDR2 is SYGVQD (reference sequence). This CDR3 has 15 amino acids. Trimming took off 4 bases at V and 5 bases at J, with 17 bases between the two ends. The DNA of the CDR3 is TGCGCCAGCAGTGGGGGGGACAGTCCTTCGGAGACCCAGTACTTC. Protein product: CASSGGDSPSETQYF.

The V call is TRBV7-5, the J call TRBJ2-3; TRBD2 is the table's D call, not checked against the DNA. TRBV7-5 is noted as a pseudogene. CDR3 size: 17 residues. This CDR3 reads CARSLWVFSGITDTQYF. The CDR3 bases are TGTGCCAGAAGCCTATGGGTTTTTAGCGGGATCACAGATACGCAGTATTTT.